The clone carrying this TCR beta chain was seen more than once but under ten times. Antigen: not known. These data belong to a study of cytotoxic CD8 clonotypes in ibrutinib-treated CLL. Overall study context: The taking of response samples occurred after a median roughly twelve months of treatment, with a range of 6 to 36. When averaged across all of the samples, the counts came to approximately 280,000 productive templates and about 95,000 productive rearrangements.

Findings and caveats of the study: Before falling back toward baseline at progression, clonality had risen at the time of ibrutinib response.

The CDR3 spans 20 residues. The V gene's germline CDR1 is MGHRA and CDR2 YSYEKL. V was clipped by 3 bases and J by 4 bases; unmatched bases: 18. The method was immunoSEQ multiplex PCR; TCRdb's version includes in-frame clones alone and lacks a portion of them. The data contain about 130,000 clones, over 60% of them singletons. Sequenced here: PBMCs, sampled after 12 months of ibrutinib treatment. V gene TRBV4-1 combines with J gene TRBJ2-7; TRBD2 matches at 13 bases. The source is a human donor with chronic lymphocytic leukemia. The CDR3 region is CASSQGPGTGLGLAGYEQYF. DNA of the CDR3: TGCGCCAGCAGCCAGGGCCCCGGGACAGGCCTGGGACTAGCGGGGTACGAGCAGTACTTC.